This T cell receptor (beta chain) was profiled in a study of T-cell reconstitution after alpha-beta-depleted transplantation in children. Construction of the TCRbeta library involved unique molecular identifiers. A single record per CDR3 protein comes from TCRdb applying MiXCR to the PCR reads. Here the sample spans 70,000 to 100,000 distinct CDR3 sequences, about 12% being singletons. The CDR3 runs 13 residues. The germline V gene encodes CDR1 SQVTM and CDR2 ANQGSEA. V lost 2 bases and J 6 bases, leaving 14 bases between the germline ends. Specimen: PBMCs from the stem cell graft donor, collected from the stem cell graft. The sequence was obtained from a human donor who donated a stem cell graft to a child with inherited bone marrow failure. The V call is TRBV29-1, the J call TRBJ2-7; D tentatively fits TRBD1 or TRBD2 (5 bases each). The CDR3: CSVERGDLLEQYF. DNA of the CDR3: TGCAGCGTTGAAAGGGGAGATCTCCTCGAGCAGTACTTC.